These T cell receptor beta chains were read from a single sample in a study of Ad26.COV2.S vaccination and SARS-CoV-2 variants. This table comes from immunoSEQ multiplex PCR, and its TCRdb copy is limited to in-frame clones, with some not included. The sample consists of 330,000 or so clones, 85% to 90% of them appearing once. Material: peripheral blood, obtained in a trial of Ad26.COV2.S vaccine versus placebo. The receptors derive from a person between 18 and 60 years old who received the Ad26.COV2.S COVID-19 vaccine or a placebo. Both conserved end residues are part of each CDR3. D genes are given only for firm matches. Expanded clones are given a class, and other clones once, few, many or no size at all.

d_call	v_call	j_call	clone_size	cdr3_nt	cdr3_aa
.	TRBV3-1/TRBV3-2	TRBJ1-1	.	TGTGCCAGCAGCCAAGTTGGGCCGAACACTGAAGCTTTCTTT	CASSQVGPNTEAFF
.	TRBV7-2	TRBJ1-1	.	TGTGCCAGCAGCTTTGCGAACACTGAAGCTTTCTTT	CASSFANTEAFF
.	TRBV30	TRBJ1-2	.	TGTGCCTGGGACAACGGCCGGGACACGCGATATGGCTACACCTTC	CAWDNGRDTRYGYTF
.	TRBV19	TRBJ2-7	.	TGTGCCAGTAGTCCAGGTTCCTTGACAGGTTCTAGGCAGTACTTC	CASSPGSLTGSRQYF
TRBD2	TRBV7-3	TRBJ2-3	.	TGTGCCAGCAGCTTAACCTACTTGCGGGAGCATACGCAGTATTTT	CASSLTYLREHTQYF
.	TRBV29-1	TRBJ1-2	.	TGCAGCGTTGACTGGCGGGGCGACTATGGCTACACCTTC	CSVDWRGDYGYTF
.	TRBV9	TRBJ1-1	.	TGTGCCAGCAGCGTAGCCGGGGCCCAGGGCACTGAAGCTTTCTTT	CASSVAGAQGTEAFF
.	TRBV19	TRBJ1-1	.	TGTGCCAGTAGTATGGGGGGGCTTGGCGGGCGAAACTTT	CASSMGGLGGRNF
.	TRBV19	TRBJ2-3	.	TGTGCCAGTAGTATAACGGCAGGCACAGATACGCAGTATTTT	CASSITAGTDTQYF
.	TRBV7-8	TRBJ2-3	.	TGTGCCAGCAGCATAATGGGGGCGGAAACAGATACGCAGTATTTT	CASSIMGAETDTQYF
.	TRBV7-9	TRBJ1-2	.	TGTGCCAGCAGCTTAGCCGAGCAGAGGGGCGGCTACACCTTC	CASSLAEQRGGYTF
TRBD1	TRBV6-2/TRBV6-3	TRBJ1-1	.	TGTGCCAGCAGCCCCACAGGGGGCAGGGTCACTGAAGCTTTCTTT	CASSPTGGRVTEAFF
.	TRBV30	TRBJ1-1	.	TGTGCCTGGGACCGGACTGTGAACACTGAAGCTTTCTTT	CAWDRTVNTEAFF
.	TRBV5-4	TRBJ2-5	.	TGTGCCAGCAACGGTGCAGAAACCGAGACCCAGTACTTC	CASNGAETETQYF
TRBD2	TRBV3-1/TRBV3-2	TRBJ2-1	.	TGTGCCAGCAGCCAAGTAACTAGCGGGGCCTACAATGAGCAGTTCTTC	CASSQVTSGAYNEQFF
TRBD2	TRBV7-9	TRBJ2-2	.	TGTGCCAGCAGCCGAGGGACTAGTCTATCACCCGGGGAGCTGTTTTTT	CASSRGTSLSPGELFF
.	TRBV11-1	TRBJ1-2	.	TGTGCCAGCAGCCCCCTCTATGGCTACACCTTC	CASSPLYGYTF
TRBD1	TRBV6-5	TRBJ1-2	.	TGTGCCAGCAACCCATATGGGACAGGGCAAGGCTACACCTTC	CASNPYGTGQGYTF
.	TRBV7-8	TRBJ2-1	.	TGTGCCAGCAGCTTAGTTATGGATGAGCAGTTCTTC	CASSLVMDEQFF
TRBD2	TRBV13	TRBJ2-3	.	TGTGCCAGCAGCTTAGGGCTAGCGGGGGGAGATACGCAGTATTTT	CASSLGLAGGDTQYF
.	TRBV18	TRBJ2-4	.	TGTGCCAGCTCACCACCGGAAAGGGTGGTTCAGTACTTC	CASSPPERVVQYF
.	TRBV7-2	TRBJ1-2	.	TGTGCCAGCAGCTTAGGAAGTCTCTATGGCTACACCTTC	CASSLGSLYGYTF
TRBD1	TRBV15	TRBJ1-4	.	TGTGCCACCAGCAGAGAGTCCCAGGAGGGGGCTGGTGAAAAACTGTTTTTT	CATSRESQEGAGEKLFF
.	TRBV21-1	TRBJ1-5	.	TGTGCCAGCAGCAAAGAAAAAGCCCCTCCCTCAGGGAAAGGTTGCAATCAGCCCCAGCATTTT	CASSKEKAPPSGKGCNQPQHF
.	TRBV4-3	TRBJ1-1	few	TGCGCCAGCAGGAGGAGGGAGGGCACTGAAGCTTTCTTT	CASRRREGTEAFF
.	TRBV4-3	TRBJ1-6	.	TGCGCCAGCAGCCAAGATACGGTCCAAAATAATTCACCCCTCCACTTT	CASSQDTVQNNSPLHF
TRBD1	TRBV2	TRBJ2-3	.	TGTGCCAGCAGTCCCGGGACAGGGGTTCGCACAGATACGCAGTATTTT	CASSPGTGVRTDTQYF
.	TRBV7-7	TRBJ2-1	once	TGTGCCAGCAGCTTGGGCGTTTCGTCCTACAATGAGCAGTTCTTC	CASSLGVSSYNEQFF